The 27 T cell receptor beta chains reported below all come from one sample, sequenced in a study of beta chain features in type 1 diabetes. Which antigens these TCRs recognize remains unknown. Expressed TCRB transcripts were sequenced because the isolated RNA had all been reverse transcribed beforehand. Assay: immunoSEQ multiplex PCR; the TCRdb copy retains only in-frame clones and omits some. The sample has some 240,000 clones; 16% are singletons. Study observations and caveats: All four CD4+ subsets of Type 1 diabetes patients contained TCRB CDR3s that were moderately but significantly shorter.

The sample was naive CD4+ T cells from blood. These receptors were taken from a man between 25 and 39 years old with type 1 diabetes.

This clone was seen only a few times. This chain uses TRBV6-5 with TRBJ2-7; D might be TRBD2 (7 bases). This CDR3 has 13 amino acids. Germline loops: CDR1 MNHEY, CDR2 SVGAGI. The V end was cut by 10 bases, the J end by 5 bases, with 18 bases between. The CDR3 DNA follows: TGTGCCACCAGGGGAGGGAGAGGCGACGAGCAGTACTTC. It encodes CATRGGRGDEQYF.

This chain links TRBV7-3 with TRBJ2-4; D tentatively fits TRBD1 or TRBD2 (5 bases each). Per the germline V gene, CDR1 is SGHTA and CDR2 is FQGTGA. The CDR3 is 14 amino acids. V was trimmed by 1 base and J by 8 bases, leaving 12 bases between them. CDR3 nucleotides: TGTGCCAGCAGCTTAAGAGGGGTTGGAGACATTCAGTACTTC. Residues: CASSLRGVGDIQYF.

This clone occurred a few times. The rearrangement joins TRBV7-2 to TRBJ1-2; TRBD1 is a possible D gene (5 bases). Germline loops: CDR1 SGHTA, CDR2 FQGNSA. V was cut by 1 base and J by 7 bases, with 16 bases left in between. This CDR3 is 15 amino acids long. CDR3 bases: TGTGCCAGCAGCTTAGAGAGTATCAGGGCCGGTGGCTACACCTTC. It codes for CASSLESIRAGGYTF.

The V call is TRBV9, the J call TRBJ2-1; 7 positions match TRBD1. Germline V gives CDR1 SGDLS, CDR2 YYNGEE. The CDR3 sequence is 13 residues long. V lost 5 bases and J lost 8; bases outside the gene matches: 7. In DNA form, the CDR3 reads TGTGCCAGCAGAGGACAGGCTTGGGATGAGCAGTTCTTC. This translates into CASRGQAWDEQFF.

The gene calls are TRBV25-1 and TRBJ2-1; 7 bases agree with TRBD2. With 4 bases clipped from V and 10 bases from J, the junction kept 7 bases outside the gene matches. Germline assignment: CDR1 MGHDK and CDR2 SYGVNS. The CDR3 runs 13 residues. CDR3 region: CASSGGEGTEQFF. Written as DNA, the CDR3 is TGTGCCAGCAGTGGTGGGGAGGGAACCGAGCAGTTCTTC.

J is TRBJ2-5 and V is TRBV5-1, with 8 bases fitting TRBD1. Germline V gene sequence: CDR1 SGHRS, CDR2 YFSETQ. The CDR3 has 14 amino acids. Unmatched junction bases numbered 6, after V lost 3 bases and J lost 5 bases. The CDR3: CASSSTDRVETQYF. CDR3 coding DNA: TGCGCCAGCAGCTCTACGGACAGGGTGGAGACCCAGTACTTC.

The chain joins TRBV5-1 to TRBJ2-6; D is possibly TRBD1 (6 bases). Germline V CDR1 and CDR2: SGHRS, YFSETQ. Trimming removed 4 bases at V and 0 bases at J, with 14 bases between. There are 17 residues in the CDR3. The CDR3 DNA reads TGCGCCAGCAGCCCCGACGGACAGAGCTCTGGGGCCAACGTCCTGACTTTC. Translated, it gives CASSPDGQSSGANVLTF. The full variable domain, its missing parts supplied by reference TRBV5-1 and TRBJ2-6, is KAGVTQTPRYLIKTRGQQVTLSCSPISGHRSVSWYQQTPGQGLQFLFEYFSETQRNKGNFPGRFSGRQFSNSRSEMNVSTLELGDSALYLCASSPDGQSSGANVLTFGAGSRLTVL.

The chain employs TRBV4-1 and TRBJ2-7; tentatively, D is TRBD2 (6 bases). Germline V lookup: CDR1 MGHRA, CDR2 YSYEKL. V shed 4 bases and J shed 9 bases, with 22 bases lying between them. The CDR3 consists of 15 residues. The CDR3 sequence: CASSPMGTAGSGQYF. In nucleotides, the CDR3 is TGCGCCAGCAGCCCGATGGGGACGGCGGGTAGCGGGCAGTACTTC.

The chain links TRBV15 to TRBJ2-7; the match to TRBD1 covers 7 bases. CDR1 is LNHNV and CDR2 is YYDKDF in the germline V gene (reference sequence). The CDR3 runs 15 residues. Losses at the gene ends were 2 bases for V and 1 base for J; bases not matched to a gene: 5. The CDR3 region is CATSRPGTASYEQYF. The CDR3 coding sequence is TGTGCCACCAGCAGACCGGGGACAGCTTCCTACGAGCAGTACTTC.

V usage is TRBV7-3 and J usage is TRBJ2-4, with D uncertain. The CDR3 runs 14 residues. Germline CDR1 is SGHTA and CDR2 is FQGTGA. Trimming shortened V by 8 bases and J by 6 bases, and 17 bases separated the two germline ends. The CDR3 reads CASHPTTCPNIQYF. In DNA, the CDR3 is TGTGCCAGCCACCCTACCACGTGCCCAAACATTCAGTACTTC. Full variable domain (rest looked up from reference TRBV7-3 and TRBJ2-4): GAGVSQTPSNKVTEKGKYVELRCDPISGHTALYWYRQSLGQGPEFLIYFQGTGAADDSGLPNDRFFAVRPEGSVSTLKIQRTERGDSAVYLCASHPTTCPNIQYFGAGTRLSVL.

This chain uses TRBV7-2 with TRBJ2-1, with D possibly TRBD1 on 5 matching bases. Trimming shortened V by 5 bases and J by 0 bases, and 11 bases separated the two germline ends. CDR3 size: 15 residues. In germline, CDR1 is SGHTA, CDR2 FQGNSA. The CDR3 DNA sequence: TGTGCCAGCAGCGTCGCAGGGCCCTCCTACAATGAGCAGTTCTTC. Translation gives CASSVAGPSYNEQFF.

This clone was picked up a small number of times. This chain links TRBV7-9 with TRBJ2-7; 8 bases agree with TRBD1. The CDR3 spans 16 residues. Germline CDR1 and CDR2: SEHNR and FQNEAQ (reference sequence). The ends lost 3 bases at V and 1 base at J; junction bases unmatched: 8. The CDR3 nucleotides are TGTGCCAGCAGCTTTAGAACAGGGGGTAATTCCTACGAGCAGTACTTC. It specifies CASSFRTGGNSYEQYF. Complete variable domain (other parts from reference TRBV7-9 and TRBJ2-7): DTGVSQNPRHKITKRGQNVTFRCDPISEHNRLYWYRQTLGQGPEFLTYFQNEAQLEKSRLLSDRFSAERPKGSFSTLEIQRTEQGDSAMYLCASSFRTGGNSYEQYFGPGTRLTVT.

The V and J genes are TRBV11-2 and TRBJ2-1; a possible D gene is TRBD1 (6 bases). The CDR3 runs 14 residues. V lost 6 bases to trimming and J lost 3 bases, with 12 bases between them. Germline V gives CDR1 SGHAT, CDR2 FQNNGV. This chain's CDR3 is CASSPRQVYNEQFF. The CDR3, as DNA: TGTGCCAGCAGTCCGAGACAGGTCTACAATGAGCAGTTCTTC. Supplemented by reference TRBV11-2 and TRBJ2-1, the full variable domain reads EAGVAQSPRYKIIEKRQSVAFWCNPISGHATLYWYQQILGQGPKLLIQFQNNGVVDDSQLPKDRFSAERLKGVDSTLKIQPAKLEDSAVYLCASSPRQVYNEQFFGPGTRLTVL.

The chain employs TRBV27 and TRBJ2-1, with TRBD2 matching 9 bases. The CDR3 extends over 14 amino acids. V shed 2 bases and J 7 bases; nucleotides not matched to a gene: 3. Germline V gene lookup returns CDR1 MNHEY and CDR2 SMNVEV (reference sequence). The CDR3 nucleotides read TGTGCCAGCAGTTTAGCGAGCGGGAGGAATGAGCAGTTCTTC. It is translated as CASSLASGRNEQFF.

This sequence joins TRBV5-4 and TRBJ2-3; D gene ambiguous. Germline CDR1 is SGHNT and CDR2 is YYREEE (reference sequence). This CDR3 comprises 12 residues. The ends were cut back, 4 bases at V and 1 base at J, with 4 bases in the middle. CDR3 DNA: TGTGCCAGCAGCCAACGCACAGATACGCAGTATTTT. It specifies CASSQRTDTQYF.

This clone showed up just a few times. The chain is built from TRBV20-1 and TRBJ2-7; D not resolved. Germline lookup yields CDR1 DFQATT and CDR2 SNEGSKA (reference sequence). The ends were cut back, 3 bases at V and 9 bases at J, with 12 bases in the middle. The CDR3 runs 11 residues. The CDR3 nucleotides are TGCAGTGCTAGCCAGCTGACGGGGCAGTACTTC. It translates to CSASQLTGQYF.

This clone was seen more than once but under ten times. This sequence joins TRBV19 and TRBJ2-3, with a weak D call TRBD2 (5 bases). The germline V and J ends were trimmed by 6 bases and 3 bases, with 13 bases remaining between them. This CDR3 contains 14 residues. CDR1 LNHDA and CDR2 SQIVND come from the germline V gene (reference sequence). Here the CDR3 reads CASRAWRITDTQYF. In DNA, the CDR3 is TGTGCCAGTAGAGCTTGGAGGATTACAGATACGCAGTATTTT. Looking up the rest from reference TRBV19 and TRBJ2-3 gives the full variable domain: DGGITQSPKYLFRKEGQNVTLSCEQNLNHDAMYWYRQDPGQGLRLIYYSQIVNDFQKGDIAEGYSVSREKKESFPLTVTSAQKNPTAFYLCASRAWRITDTQYFGPGTRLTVL.

This clone was found a few times. The chain couples TRBV30 to TRBJ2-5; no clear D gene. The germline gives CDR1 GTSNPN, CDR2 SVGIG (reference sequence). V was clipped by 2 bases and J by 5 bases, with 9 bases between them. The CDR3 runs to 12 residues. The CDR3 here is CAWSYWSETQYF. The CDR3, as DNA: TGTGCCTGGAGTTATTGGTCGGAGACCCAGTACTTC.

Details on this clone: The same CDR3 is also encoded by other DNA sequences in this sample. The chain links TRBV20-1 to TRBJ2-3; D not certain. The CDR3 sequence is 11 residues long. Germline V lookup: CDR1 DFQATT, CDR2 SNEGSKA (reference sequence). The ends were cut back, 7 bases at V and 0 bases at J, with 5 bases in the middle. CDR3: CSGSSTDTQYF. As DNA, the CDR3 is TGCAGTGGATCAAGCACAGATACGCAGTATTTT.

This clone was seen only once. CDR3 in DNA: TGTGCCAGCAGCCCCCAGGACAGGTTCTCTGGGGCCAACGTCCTGACTTTC. Protein sequence: CASSPQDRFSGANVLTF. The chain carries TRBV4-2 and TRBJ2-6; 7 bases are a match to TRBD1. V lost 4 bases to trimming and J lost 0 bases; unmatched junction nucleotides: 6. The CDR3 has 17 amino acids. Germline V lookup: CDR1 LGHNA, CDR2 YNFKEQ.

The chain uses TRBV28 and TRBJ1-1; 7 bases match TRBD1. Germline loops: CDR1 MDHEN, CDR2 SYDVKM. The J segment lost 1 base and the V segment lost 6 bases, leaving 5 bases of the junction unmatched. The CDR3 is 14 amino acids. The CDR3 sequence: CASSPAGGNTEAFF. DNA of the CDR3: TGTGCCAGCAGCCCCGCAGGGGGGAACACTGAAGCTTTCTTT.

For the CDR3, the DNA is TGTGCCAGCAGCGTCTCCCAGGCCCCCTGGGAGACCCAGTACTTC. It codes for CASSVSQAPWETQYF. The chain uses TRBV9 and TRBJ2-5; the D is unclear. The CDR3 loop spans 15 amino acids. Trimming cost V 2 bases and J 5 bases, with 16 bases left between them. Per germline, CDR1 SGDLS and CDR2 YYNGEE. The whole variable domain, filled in from reference TRBV9 and TRBJ2-5, reads DSGVTQTPKHLITATGQRVTLRCSPRSGDLSVYWYQQSLDQGLQFLIQYYNGEERAKGNILERFSAQQFPDLHSELNLSSLELGDSALYFCASSVSQAPWETQYFGPGTRLLVL.

This clone was seen only a few times. This chain connects TRBV5-1 to TRBJ2-1; D unclear. The germline gives CDR1 SGHRS, CDR2 YFSETQ. V was trimmed by 2 bases and J by 0 bases, leaving 9 bases between them. The length of the CDR3 is 15 residues. The CDR3, as DNA: TGCGCCAGCAGCTTAGGGCAGAGCTCCTACAATGAGCAGTTCTTC. This sequence encodes CASSLGQSSYNEQFF. Full variable domain (rest looked up from reference TRBV5-1 and TRBJ2-1): KAGVTQTPRYLIKTRGQQVTLSCSPISGHRSVSWYQQTPGQGLQFLFEYFSETQRNKGNFPGRFSGRQFSNSRSEMNVSTLELGDSALYLCASSLGQSSYNEQFFGPGTRLTVL.

The table lists this clone with a few counts. In nucleotides, the CDR3 is TGTGCCAGCAGTCTCGACCGGGGGCTCGAGCAGTACTTC. Translating it yields CASSLDRGLEQYF. The chain is built from TRBV7-3 and TRBJ2-7; D is perhaps TRBD1 or TRBD2 (6 bases each). The CDR3 runs to 13 residues. V lost 6 bases to trimming and J lost 6 bases, with 15 bases between them. CDR1 is SGHTA and CDR2 is FQGTGA in the germline V gene. The full variable domain, its missing parts supplied by reference TRBV7-3 and TRBJ2-7, is GAGVSQTPSNKVTEKGKYVELRCDPISGHTALYWYRQSLGQGPEFLIYFQGTGAADDSGLPNDRFFAVRPEGSVSTLKIQRTERGDSAVYLCASSLDRGLEQYFGPGTRLTVT.

The genes are TRBV7-2 and TRBJ2-7, with D possibly called TRBD1 or TRBD2 (5 bases each). Germline CDR1 and CDR2: SGHTA and FQGNSA. V was trimmed by 4 bases and J by 8 bases, leaving 12 bases between them. The CDR3 length is 12 residues. The DNA for the CDR3 is TGTGCCAGCAGCTCAACTCCGGGACAGCAGTACTTC. Protein: CASSSTPGQQYF.

The sample holds a few counts of this clone. This chain links TRBV7-8 with TRBJ2-1; the match to TRBD2 covers 7 bases. V lost 5 bases to trimming and J lost 4 bases; unmatched junction nucleotides: 11. The CDR3 contains 16 residues. Germline V gene sequence: CDR1 SGHVS, CDR2 FQNEAQ. This CDR3 is CASSPGGGRAYNEQFF. The CDR3 bases are TGTGCCAGCAGCCCCGGGGGAGGGAGGGCTTACAATGAGCAGTTCTTC.

This clone has only a few counts. The chain employs TRBV10-3 and TRBJ2-1; 7 bases agree with TRBD2. The CDR3 runs 12 residues. J was trimmed by 10 bases and V by 5 bases; bases with no gene match: 5. Per the germline V gene, CDR1 is ENHRY and CDR2 is SYGVKD. The CDR3 nucleotides are TGTGCCATCAGTAAAACTAGCGTCGAGCAGTTCTTC. Amino acid sequence: CAISKTSVEQFF.